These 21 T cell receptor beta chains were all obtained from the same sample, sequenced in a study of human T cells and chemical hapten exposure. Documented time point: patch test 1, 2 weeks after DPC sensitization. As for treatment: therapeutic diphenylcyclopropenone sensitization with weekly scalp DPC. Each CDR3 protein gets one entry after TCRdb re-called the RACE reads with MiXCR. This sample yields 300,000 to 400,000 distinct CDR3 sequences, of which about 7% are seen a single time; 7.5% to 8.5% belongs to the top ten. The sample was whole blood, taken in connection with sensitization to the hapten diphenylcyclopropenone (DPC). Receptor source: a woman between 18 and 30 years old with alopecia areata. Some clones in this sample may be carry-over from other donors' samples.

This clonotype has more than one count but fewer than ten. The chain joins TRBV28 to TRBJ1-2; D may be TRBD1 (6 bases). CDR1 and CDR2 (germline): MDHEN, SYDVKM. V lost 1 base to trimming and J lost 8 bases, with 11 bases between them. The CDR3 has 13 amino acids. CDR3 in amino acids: CASSLYPGEGYTF. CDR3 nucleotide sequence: TGTGCCAGCAGTTTATATCCAGGGGAGGGCTACACCTTC.

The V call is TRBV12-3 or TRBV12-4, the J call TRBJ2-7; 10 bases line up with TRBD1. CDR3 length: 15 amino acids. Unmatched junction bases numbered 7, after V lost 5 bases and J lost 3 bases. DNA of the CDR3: TGTGCCAGCAGTGTCAACCGGGACAGGGGCTACGAGCAGTACTTC. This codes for CASSVNRDRGYEQYF.

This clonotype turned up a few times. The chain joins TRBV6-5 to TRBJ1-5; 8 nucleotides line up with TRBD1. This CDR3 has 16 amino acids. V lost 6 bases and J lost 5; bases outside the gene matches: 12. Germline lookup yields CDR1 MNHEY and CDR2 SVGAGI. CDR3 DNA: TGTGCCAGCAGGCAATACAGGGGGGGGACCGATCAGCCCCAGCATTTT. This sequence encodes CASRQYRGGTDQPQHF.

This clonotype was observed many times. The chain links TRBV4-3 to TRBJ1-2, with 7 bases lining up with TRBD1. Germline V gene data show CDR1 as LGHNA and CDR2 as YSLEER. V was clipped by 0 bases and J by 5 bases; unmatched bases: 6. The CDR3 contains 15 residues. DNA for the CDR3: TGCGCCAGCAGCCAAGAGTTACAGGGGCGGTATGGCTACACCTTC. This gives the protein CASSQELQGRYGYTF.

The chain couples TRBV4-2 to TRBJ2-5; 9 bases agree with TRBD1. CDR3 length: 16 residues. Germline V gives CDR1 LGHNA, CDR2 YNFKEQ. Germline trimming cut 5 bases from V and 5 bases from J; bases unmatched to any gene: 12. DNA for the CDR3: TGTGCCAGCAGCGCGATGGCTACAGGGGGCGGGGAGACCCAGTACTTC. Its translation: CASSAMATGGGETQYF.

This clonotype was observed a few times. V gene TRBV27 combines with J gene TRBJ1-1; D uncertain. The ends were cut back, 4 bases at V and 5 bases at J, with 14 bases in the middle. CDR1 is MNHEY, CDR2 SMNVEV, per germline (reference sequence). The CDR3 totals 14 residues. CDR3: CASSSGSKETEAFF. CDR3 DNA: TGTGCCAGCAGTTCCGGATCCAAGGAGACTGAAGCTTTCTTT.

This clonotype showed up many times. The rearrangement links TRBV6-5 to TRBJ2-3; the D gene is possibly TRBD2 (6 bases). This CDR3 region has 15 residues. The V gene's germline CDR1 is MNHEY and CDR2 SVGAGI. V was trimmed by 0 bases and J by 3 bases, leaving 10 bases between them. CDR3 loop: CASSYSGRGTDTQYF. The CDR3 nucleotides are TGTGCCAGCAGTTACTCTGGGCGGGGAACAGATACGCAGTATTTT.

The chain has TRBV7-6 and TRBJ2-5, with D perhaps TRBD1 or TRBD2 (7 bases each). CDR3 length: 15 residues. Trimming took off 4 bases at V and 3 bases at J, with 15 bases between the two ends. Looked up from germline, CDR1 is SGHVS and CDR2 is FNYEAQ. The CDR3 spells CASSSRQGGKETQYF. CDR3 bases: TGTGCCAGCAGCTCAAGACAGGGAGGGAAAGAGACCCAGTACTTC.

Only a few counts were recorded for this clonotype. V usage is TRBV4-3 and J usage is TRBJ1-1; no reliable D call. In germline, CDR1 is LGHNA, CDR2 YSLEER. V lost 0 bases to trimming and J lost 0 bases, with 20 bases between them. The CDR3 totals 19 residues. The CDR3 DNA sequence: TGCGCCAGCAGCCAAGATCATTGGGGAGCCTGGGGATTGAACACTGAAGCTTTCTTT. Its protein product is CASSQDHWGAWGLNTEAFF.

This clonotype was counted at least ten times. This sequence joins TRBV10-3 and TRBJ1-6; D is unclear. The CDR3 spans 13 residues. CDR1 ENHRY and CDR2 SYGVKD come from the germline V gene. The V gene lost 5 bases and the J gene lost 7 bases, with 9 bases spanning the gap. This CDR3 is CAISSQDNSPLHF. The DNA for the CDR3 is TGTGCCATCAGTAGCCAGGACAATTCACCCCTCCACTTT.

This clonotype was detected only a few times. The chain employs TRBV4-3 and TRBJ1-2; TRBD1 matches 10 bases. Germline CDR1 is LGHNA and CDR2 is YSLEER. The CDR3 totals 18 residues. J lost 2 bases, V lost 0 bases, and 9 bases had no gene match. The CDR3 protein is CASSQEWETGGGNYGYTF. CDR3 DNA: TGCGCCAGCAGCCAAGAGTGGGAGACAGGGGGCGGGAACTATGGCTACACCTTC.

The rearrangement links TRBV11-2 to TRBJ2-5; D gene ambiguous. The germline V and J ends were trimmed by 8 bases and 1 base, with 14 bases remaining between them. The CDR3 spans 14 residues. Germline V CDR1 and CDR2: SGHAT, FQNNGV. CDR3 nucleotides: TGTGCCAGCGGTCGATCTAATATCCAAGAGACCCAGTACTTC. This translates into CASGRSNIQETQYF.

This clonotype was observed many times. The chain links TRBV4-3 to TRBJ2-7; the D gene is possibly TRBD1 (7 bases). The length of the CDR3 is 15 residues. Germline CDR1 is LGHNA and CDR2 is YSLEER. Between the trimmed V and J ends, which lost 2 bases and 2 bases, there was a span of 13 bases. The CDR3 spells CASSQQGGYAYEQYF. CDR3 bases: TGCGCCAGCAGCCAACAGGGGGGCTATGCCTACGAGCAGTACTTC.

CDR3: CASCPDSHNEQFF. CDR3 nucleotides: TGTGCCAGTTGTCCGGACTCGCACAATGAGCAGTTCTTC. The chain joins TRBV27 to TRBJ2-1, with a tentative D call TRBD2 (5 bases). Between the trimmed V and J ends, which lost 9 bases and 5 bases, there was a span of 14 bases. CDR1 and CDR2 from the germline V gene are MNHEY and SMNVEV (reference sequence). This CDR3 spans 13 amino acids.

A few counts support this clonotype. The chain's CDR3 is CASSQYGTRGGDTQYF. CDR3 DNA: TGTGCCAGCAGCCAATATGGAACTAGAGGGGGAGATACGCAGTATTTT. The chain is built from TRBV3-1 and TRBJ2-3; tentative D call: TRBD1 (6 bases). The CDR3 has 16 residues. In germline, CDR1 is LGHDT, CDR2 YNNKEL (reference sequence). Trimming removed 2 bases from V and 5 bases from J, with 17 bases in between.

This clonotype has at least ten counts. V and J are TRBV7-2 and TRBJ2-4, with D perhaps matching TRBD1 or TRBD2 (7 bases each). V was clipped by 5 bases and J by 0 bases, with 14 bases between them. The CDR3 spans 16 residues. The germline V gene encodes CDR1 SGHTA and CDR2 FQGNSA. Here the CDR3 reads CASSAQGGLAKNIQYF. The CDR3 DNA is TGTGCCAGCAGCGCTCAGGGGGGGCTAGCCAAAAACATTCAGTACTTC.

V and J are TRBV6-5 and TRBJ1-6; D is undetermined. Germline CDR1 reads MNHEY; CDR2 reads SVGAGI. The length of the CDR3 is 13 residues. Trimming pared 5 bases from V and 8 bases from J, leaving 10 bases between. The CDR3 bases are TGTGCCAGCAGTCGGACGGATGATTCACCCCTCCACTTT. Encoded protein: CASSRTDDSPLHF.

CDR3 loop: CASSAHERRDTEAFF. CDR3 bases: TGTGCCAGCAGCGCACATGAGAGACGGGACACTGAAGCTTTCTTT. The chain links TRBV7-8 to TRBJ1-1; D remains ambiguous. The CDR3 extends over 15 amino acids. The V and J ends lost 5 bases and 3 bases respectively, with 16 bases between them. Germline V gene lookup returns CDR1 SGHVS and CDR2 FQNEAQ.

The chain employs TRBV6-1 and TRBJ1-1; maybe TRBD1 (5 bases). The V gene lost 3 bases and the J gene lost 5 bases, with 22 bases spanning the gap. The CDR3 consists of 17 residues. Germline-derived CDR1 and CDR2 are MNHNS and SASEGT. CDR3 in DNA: TGTGCCAGCAGTGAGGCGGGGCGATGGGGTCGGGGAACTGAAGCTTTCTTT. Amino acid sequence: CASSEAGRWGRGTEAFF.

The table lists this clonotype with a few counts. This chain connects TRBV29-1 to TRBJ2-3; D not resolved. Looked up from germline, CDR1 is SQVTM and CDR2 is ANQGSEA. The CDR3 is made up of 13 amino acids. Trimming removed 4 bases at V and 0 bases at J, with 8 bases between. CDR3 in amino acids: CSVAPASTDTQYF. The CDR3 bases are TGCAGCGTTGCGCCGGCTAGCACAGATACGCAGTATTTT.

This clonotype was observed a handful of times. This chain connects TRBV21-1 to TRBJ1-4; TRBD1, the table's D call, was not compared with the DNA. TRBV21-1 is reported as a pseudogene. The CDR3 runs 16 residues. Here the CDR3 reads CASSFLQGSANEKLFF. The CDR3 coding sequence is TGTGCCAGCAGTTTTCTACAGGGTAGCGCTAATGAAAAACTGTTTTTT.